This T cell receptor beta chain stems from a study of shared clonotypes between healthy human individuals. A CD45RA+ naive subset and a CD45RA-negative memory subset were split from CD4+ cells. Each cell subset's genomic DNA was divided evenly among several immunoSEQ plates. Replicate PCRs from sorted subsets contained roughly 220 ng DNA, which is some 29,000 T cell genomes. Libraries were prepared by immunoSEQ multiplex PCR; TCRdb keeps only in-frame clonotypes and omits some of them. This sample has millions of clones, with roughly 94% found just once. Trimming left V 6 bases short and J 8 bases short, with 14 bases between. The CDR3 is 13 residues long. The germline CDR1 and CDR2 sequences are MNHEY and SVGAGI.

The sample consisted of naive CD4+ T cells sorted from blood. Subset defined: CD45RA+ positively selected. The J gene is TRBJ2-1, the V gene TRBV6-5; D unresolved. The source is a man younger than 35 in good health. The CDR3 reads CASSRRGFDEQFF. The CDR3 nucleotides are TGTGCCAGCAGCCGCCGAGGTTTCGATGAGCAGTTCTTC.